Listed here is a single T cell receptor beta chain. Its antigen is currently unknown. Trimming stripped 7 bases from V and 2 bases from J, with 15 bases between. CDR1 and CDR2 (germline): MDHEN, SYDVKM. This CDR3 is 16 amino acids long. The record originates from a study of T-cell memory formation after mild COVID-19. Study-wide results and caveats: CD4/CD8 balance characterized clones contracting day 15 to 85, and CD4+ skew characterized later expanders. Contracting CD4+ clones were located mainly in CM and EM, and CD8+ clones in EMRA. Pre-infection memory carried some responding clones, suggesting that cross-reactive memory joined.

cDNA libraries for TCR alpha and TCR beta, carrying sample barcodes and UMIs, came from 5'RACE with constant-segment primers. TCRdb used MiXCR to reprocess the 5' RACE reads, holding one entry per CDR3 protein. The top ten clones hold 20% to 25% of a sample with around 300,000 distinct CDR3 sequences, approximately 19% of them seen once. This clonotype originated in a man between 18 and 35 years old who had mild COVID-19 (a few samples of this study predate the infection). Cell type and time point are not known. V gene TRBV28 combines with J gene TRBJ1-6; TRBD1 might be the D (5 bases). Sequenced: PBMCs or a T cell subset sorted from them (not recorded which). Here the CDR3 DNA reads TGTGCCAGCACCGTTGGGGCCAGTGCCTATAATTCACCCCTCCACTTT. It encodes CASTVGASAYNSPLHF.